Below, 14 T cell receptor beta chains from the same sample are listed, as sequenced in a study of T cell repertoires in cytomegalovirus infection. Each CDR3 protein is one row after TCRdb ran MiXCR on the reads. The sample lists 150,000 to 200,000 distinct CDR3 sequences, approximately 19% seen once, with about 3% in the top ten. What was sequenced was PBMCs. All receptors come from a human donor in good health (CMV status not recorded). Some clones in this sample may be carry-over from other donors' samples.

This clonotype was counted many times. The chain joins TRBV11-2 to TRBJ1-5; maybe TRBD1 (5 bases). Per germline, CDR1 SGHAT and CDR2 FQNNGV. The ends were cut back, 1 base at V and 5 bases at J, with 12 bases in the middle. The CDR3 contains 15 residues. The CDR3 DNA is TGTGCCAGCAGCTTAGTAGGCAGGGCGGATCAGCCCCAGCATTTT. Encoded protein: CASSLVGRADQPQHF.

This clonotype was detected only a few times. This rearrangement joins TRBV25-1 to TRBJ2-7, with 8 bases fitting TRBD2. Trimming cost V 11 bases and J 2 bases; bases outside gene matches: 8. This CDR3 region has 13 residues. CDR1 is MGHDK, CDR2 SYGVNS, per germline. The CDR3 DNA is TGTGCCTGGATCCGGGAGGGAGCCTACGAGCAGTACTTC. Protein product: CAWIREGAYEQYF.

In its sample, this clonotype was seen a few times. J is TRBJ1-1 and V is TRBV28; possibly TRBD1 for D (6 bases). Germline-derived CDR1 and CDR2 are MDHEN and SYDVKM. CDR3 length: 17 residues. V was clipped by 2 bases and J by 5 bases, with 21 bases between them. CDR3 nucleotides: TGTGCCAGCAGTTTAAGGAGGTCCGGGCAGGGGCGAACTGAAGCTTTCTTT. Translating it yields CASSLRRSGQGRTEAFF. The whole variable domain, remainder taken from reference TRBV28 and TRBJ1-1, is DVKVTQSSRYLVKRTGEKVFLECVQDMDHENMFWYRQDPGLGLRLIYFSYDVKMKEKGDIPEGYSVSREKKERFSLILESASTNQTSMYLCASSLRRSGQGRTEAFFGQGTRLTVV.

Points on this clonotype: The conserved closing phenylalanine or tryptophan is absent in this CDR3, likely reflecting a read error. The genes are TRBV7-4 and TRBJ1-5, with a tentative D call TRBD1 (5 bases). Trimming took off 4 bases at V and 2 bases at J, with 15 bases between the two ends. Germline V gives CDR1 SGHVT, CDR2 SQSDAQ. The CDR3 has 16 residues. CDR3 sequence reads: CASSSGTLIGNQPQHL. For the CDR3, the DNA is TGTGCCAGCAGCTCCGGGACCCTGATAGGCAATCAGCCCCAGCATTTA.

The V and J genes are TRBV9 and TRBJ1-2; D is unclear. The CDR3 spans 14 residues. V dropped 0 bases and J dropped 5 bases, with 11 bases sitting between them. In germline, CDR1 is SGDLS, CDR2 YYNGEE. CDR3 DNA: TGTGCCAGCAGCGTAGAGCCTTCCGGGTATGGCTACACCTTC. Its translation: CASSVEPSGYGYTF.

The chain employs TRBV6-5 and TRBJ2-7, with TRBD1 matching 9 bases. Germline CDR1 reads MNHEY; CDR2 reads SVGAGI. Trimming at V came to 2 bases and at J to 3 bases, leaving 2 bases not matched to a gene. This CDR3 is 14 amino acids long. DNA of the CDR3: TGTGCCAGCAGTTACATGGGACAGGGCTACGAGCAGTACTTC. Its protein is CASSYMGQGYEQYF.

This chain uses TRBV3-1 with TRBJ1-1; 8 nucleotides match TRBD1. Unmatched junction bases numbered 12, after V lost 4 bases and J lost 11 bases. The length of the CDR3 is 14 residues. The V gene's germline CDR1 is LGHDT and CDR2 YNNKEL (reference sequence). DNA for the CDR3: TGTGCCAGCAGCCCCTTTGTGCTTGACAGGGGCGCTTTCTTT. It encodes CASSPFVLDRGAFF.

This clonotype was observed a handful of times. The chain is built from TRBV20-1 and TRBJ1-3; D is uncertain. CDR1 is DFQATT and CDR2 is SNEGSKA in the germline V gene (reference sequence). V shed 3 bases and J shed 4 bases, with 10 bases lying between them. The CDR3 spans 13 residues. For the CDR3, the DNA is TGCAGTGCTAGGAGTCCTGCGGGAAACACCATATATTTT. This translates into CSARSPAGNTIYF.

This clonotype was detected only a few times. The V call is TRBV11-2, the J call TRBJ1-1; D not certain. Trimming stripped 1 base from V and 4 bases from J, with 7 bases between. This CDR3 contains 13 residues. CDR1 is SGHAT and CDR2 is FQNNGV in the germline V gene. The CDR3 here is CASSLGHVTEAFF. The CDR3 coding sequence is TGTGCCAGCAGCTTAGGTCATGTCACTGAAGCTTTCTTT.

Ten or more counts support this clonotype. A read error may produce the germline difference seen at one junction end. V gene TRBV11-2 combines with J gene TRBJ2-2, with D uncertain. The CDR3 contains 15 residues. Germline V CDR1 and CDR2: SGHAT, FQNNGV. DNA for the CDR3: TGTGCCAGCAGTACCAACCTAGGAGTCACCGAGGAGCTGTTTTTT. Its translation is CASSTNLGVTEELFF.

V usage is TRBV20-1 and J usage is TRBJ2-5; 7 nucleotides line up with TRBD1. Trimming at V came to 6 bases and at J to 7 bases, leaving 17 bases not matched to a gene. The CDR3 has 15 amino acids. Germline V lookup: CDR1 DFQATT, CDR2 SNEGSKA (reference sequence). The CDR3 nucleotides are TGCAGTGCGAATCTTCCGGGACAGCAGGTAGTGACCCAGTACTTC. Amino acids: CSANLPGQQVVTQYF.

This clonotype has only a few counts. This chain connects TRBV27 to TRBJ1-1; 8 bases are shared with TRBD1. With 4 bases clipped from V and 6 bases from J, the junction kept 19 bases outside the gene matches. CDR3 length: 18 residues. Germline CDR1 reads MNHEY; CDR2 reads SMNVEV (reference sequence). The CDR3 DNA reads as TGTGCCAGCAGTTCCAGGAACAGGGGGTCGAGGGTCGGCGCTGAAGCTTTCTTT. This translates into CASSSRNRGSRVGAEAFF.

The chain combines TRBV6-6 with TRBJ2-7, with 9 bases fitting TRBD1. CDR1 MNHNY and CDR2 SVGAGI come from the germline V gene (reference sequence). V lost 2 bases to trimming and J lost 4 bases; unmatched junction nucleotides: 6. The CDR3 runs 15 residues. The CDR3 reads CASSYVQGASYEQYF. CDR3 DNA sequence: TGTGCCAGCAGTTACGTACAGGGGGCCTCATACGAGCAGTACTTC.

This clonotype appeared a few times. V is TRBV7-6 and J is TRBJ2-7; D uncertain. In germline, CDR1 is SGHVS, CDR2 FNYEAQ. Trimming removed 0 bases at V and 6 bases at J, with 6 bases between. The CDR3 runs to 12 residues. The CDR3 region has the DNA TGTGCCAGCAGCTTAGCATCGCGCGAGCAGTACTTC. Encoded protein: CASSLASREQYF.